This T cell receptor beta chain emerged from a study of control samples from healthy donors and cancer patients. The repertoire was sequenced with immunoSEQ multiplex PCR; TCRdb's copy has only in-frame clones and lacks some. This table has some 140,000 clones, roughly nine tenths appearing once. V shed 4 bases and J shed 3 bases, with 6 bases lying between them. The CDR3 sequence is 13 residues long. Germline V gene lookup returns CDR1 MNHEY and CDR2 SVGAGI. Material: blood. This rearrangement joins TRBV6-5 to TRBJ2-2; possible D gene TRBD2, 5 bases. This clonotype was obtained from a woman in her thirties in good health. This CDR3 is CASSFSDTGELFF. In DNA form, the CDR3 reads TGTGCCAGCAGTTTTAGCGACACCGGGGAGCTGTTTTTT.